These T cell receptor beta chains were read from a single sample in a study of T-cell reconstitution after alpha-beta-depleted transplantation in children. TCRdb re-called the PCR reads with MiXCR, one entry per CDR3 protein. The data show 700,000 to 850,000 distinct CDR3 sequences, with approximately 15% seen just once and around 5% held by the top ten. Sample: PBMCs, mostly from graft donor cells, taken 360 days after TCRalphabeta/CD19-depleted stem cell transplant. The source of these receptors is a male patient under 18 who had a stem cell transplant for acute lymphoblastic leukemia, so the T cells may come from the graft donor. The conserved cysteine and the conserved F or W are not part of the CDR3 here.

TRBJ1-2 TRBV11-2 ASSLGPIRGYT
TRBJ2-7 TRBV18 ASSPVIGQGIHYEQY
TRBJ2-5 TRBV5-1 ASSLALTRYQETQY
TRBJ1-1 TRBV20-1 SASFATEAF
TRBJ2-5 TRBV4-1 ASSQDGLAFEETQY
TRBJ2-5 TRBV5-1 ASSYPWLADKETQY
TRBJ2-3 TRBV4-2 ASSQVGLGGTDTQY
TRBJ2-5 TRBV12-3/TRBV12-4 ASRASGQETQY
TRBJ2-7 TRBV5-1 ASSLGTPGDEQY
TRBJ2-3 TRBV15 ATSRVGADTQY
TRBJ2-5 TRBV18 ASSPPYGGRAQETQY
TRBJ2-3 TRBV19 ASRPPLRGGTDTQY
TRBJ1-4 TRBV5-1 ASSFRQGLPPNEKLF
TRBJ2-1 TRBV9 ASSVRVVAAEQF
TRBJ1-4 TRBV7-7 ASSSDTHEKLF
TRBJ1-1 TRBV6-4 ASSARTGGRTEAF
TRBJ2-4 TRBV7-9 ASSLYRDSKNIQY
TRBJ2-6 TRBV7-8 ASGRGLPSSSGANVLT
TRBJ1-1 TRBV20-1 SANTGQGNPEAF
TRBJ2-7 TRBV5-1 ASSAATGAFYEQY
TRBJ2-5 TRBV11-2 ASSLRREVAGIQETQY
TRBJ2-2 TRBV18 ASSPQQGWTGELF